Shown below are 21 T cell receptor beta chains from a single sample sequenced in a study of T cells in Graves' hyperthyroidism and ophthalmopathy. RNA transcripts served as the template for amplifying TCR beta CDR3 regions. The primer set for the first-round RT-PCR of the TCR CDR3 was HTBI. TCRdb reprocessed the multiplex PCR reads via MiXCR and lists one record per CDR3 protein. Here the sample spans fewer than 750,000 distinct CDR3 sequences, approximately 14% being singletons. Sequencing input: blood. Receptor source: a woman between 40 and 50 years old with Graves' ophthalmopathy.

This clonotype was counted many times. The V and J genes are TRBV30 and TRBJ1-1; D unclear. Germline CDR1 GTSNPN, CDR2 SVGIG (reference sequence). CDR3 length: 11 residues. V lost 7 bases to trimming and J lost 3 bases, with 9 bases between them. CDR3 amino acids: CAYRGYTEAFF. As DNA, the CDR3 is TGTGCCTACCGTGGTTACACTGAAGCTTTCTTT.

This clonotype was seen at least ten times. This chain connects TRBV11-2 to TRBJ1-1; 7 bases agree with TRBD1. V shed 4 bases and J 10 bases; nucleotides not matched to a gene: 12. The CDR3 runs to 14 residues. The V gene's germline CDR1 is SGHAT and CDR2 FQNNGV. DNA of the CDR3: TGTGCCAGCAGCTCAGGACAGGCATCAGAGTCAGCTTTCTTT. Its translation: CASSSGQASESAFF.

The V and J genes are TRBV4-3 and TRBJ2-7; a weak D match, TRBD1 (6 bases). Germline V gene sequence: CDR1 LGHNA, CDR2 YSLEER. V lost 0 bases and J 0 bases, leaving 12 bases between the germline ends. The CDR3 is 16 residues long. The CDR3 nucleotides read TGCGCCAGCAGCCAAGATTTAAGGGGACACTCCTACGAGCAGTACTTC. As protein: CASSQDLRGHSYEQYF.

This clonotype was observed at least ten times. This CDR3 is CAINSQGNTEAFF. DNA for the CDR3: TGTGCCATCAATTCACAGGGGAACACTGAAGCTTTCTTT. The chain recombines TRBV10-3 with TRBJ1-1; D perhaps matches TRBD1 (6 bases). CDR1 ENHRY and CDR2 SYGVKD come from the germline V gene. This CDR3 contains 13 residues. Trimming cost V 7 bases and J 1 base, with 10 bases left between them.

In this sample, this clonotype turned up many times. V gene TRBV19 combines with J gene TRBJ2-7; D remains unclear. Germline-derived CDR1 and CDR2 are LNHDA and SQIVND (reference sequence). Trimming pared 7 bases from V and 0 bases from J, leaving 13 bases between. The CDR3 spans 14 residues. CDR3 sequence reads: CASTKDRSSYEQYF. CDR3 coding DNA: TGTGCCAGTACTAAGGACCGGAGCTCCTACGAGCAGTACTTC.

The table lists this clonotype with many counts. The V gene is TRBV7-3, the J gene TRBJ2-5, with TRBD2 matching 12 bases. Germline CDR1 SGHTA, CDR2 FQGTGA. CDR3 length: 17 amino acids. After removal of 4 bases from V and 1 base from J, the junction contained 7 bases not matched to a gene. The CDR3 coding sequence is TGTGCCAGCAGCTGCGCCTCTAGCGGGAGGGTCCAAGAGACCCAGTACTTC. Amino acids: CASSCASSGRVQETQYF.

This clonotype was recorded a few times. The rearrangement links TRBV2 to TRBJ2-5, with 11 bases lining up with TRBD2. CDR1 is SNHLY and CDR2 is FYNNEI in the germline V gene. The CDR3 is 14 residues long. The J segment lost 4 bases and the V segment lost 6 bases, leaving 4 bases of the junction unmatched. In DNA form, the CDR3 reads TGTGCCAGCAGAGCACTAGCGGGAGTAGAGACCCAGTACTTC. This sequence encodes CASRALAGVETQYF. Based on the CDR3 plus reference TRBV2 and TRBJ2-5, the full variable domain is EPEVTQTPSHQVTQMGQEVILRCVPISNHLYFYWYRQILGQKVEFLVSFYNNEISEKSEIFDDQFSVERPDGSNFTLKIRSTKLEDSAMYFCASRALAGVETQYFGPGTRLLVL.

This clonotype was counted between two and nine times. Just one base apart from a much larger clone, this may be a read error. Since the CDR3 does not end with the conserved phenylalanine or tryptophan, this likely comes from a read error. J is TRBJ1-1 and V is TRBV2; 7 bases match TRBD1. V lost 8 bases to trimming and J lost 3 bases; unmatched junction nucleotides: 6. The germline gives CDR1 SNHLY, CDR2 FYNNEI. The CDR3 runs to 13 residues. The CDR3 here is CASAGTDYTEAFS. CDR3 coding DNA: TGTGCCAGCGCCGGGACAGATTACACTGAAGCTTTCTCT.

J is TRBJ1-1 and V is TRBV5-1, with 9 bases fitting TRBD1. With 4 bases clipped from V and 3 bases from J, the junction kept 7 bases outside the gene matches. CDR3 size: 15 residues. Germline CDR1 is SGHRS and CDR2 is YFSETQ. Here the CDR3 reads CASSPGTGKDTEAFF. The CDR3 coding sequence is TGCGCCAGCAGCCCAGGGACAGGGAAAGACACTGAAGCTTTCTTT.

This clonotype was counted ten times or more. This chain links TRBV20-1 with TRBJ2-7; D gene unclear. CDR1 is DFQATT and CDR2 is SNEGSKA in the germline V gene (reference sequence). The CDR3 is 14 amino acids. V was pared by 1 base and J by 3 bases, with 13 bases between. CDR3 loop: CSARGSDSIYEQYF. The CDR3 DNA is TGCAGTGCTAGAGGTTCGGATTCGATCTACGAGCAGTACTTC.

This sequence joins TRBV14 and TRBJ1-5; D is possibly TRBD1 (5 bases). Germline CDR1 and CDR2: SGHDN and FVKESK. V was clipped by 3 bases and J by 9 bases, with 15 bases between them. The CDR3 has 14 amino acids. The CDR3 region has the DNA TGTGCCAGCAGCCAGGGAGGGGCCGAAGCGCCCCAGCATTTT. Its protein product is CASSQGGAEAPQHF.

Many counts were recorded for this clonotype. V is TRBV2 and J is TRBJ2-7; D gene unclear. The V end was cut by 7 bases, the J end by 0 bases, with 10 bases between. Germline CDR1 reads SNHLY; CDR2 reads FYNNEI. The CDR3 sequence is 13 residues long. CDR3 protein: CASIRSSSYEQYF. CDR3 sequence (DNA): TGTGCCAGCATTCGATCCAGCTCCTACGAGCAGTACTTC.

This sequence joins TRBV28 and TRBJ1-1, with D tentatively TRBD1 (5 bases). The ends were cut back, 11 bases at V and 0 bases at J, with 13 bases in the middle. Germline assignment: CDR1 MDHEN and CDR2 SYDVKM. The CDR3 contains 13 residues. CDR3 amino acids: CAAGTYMNTEAFF. CDR3 bases: TGTGCCGCGGGGACCTACATGAACACTGAAGCTTTCTTT.

V gene TRBV12-5 combines with J gene TRBJ1-1; weak D call: TRBD1 (5 bases). Germline V gene lookup returns CDR1 LGHNT and CDR2 FRNRAP. The CDR3 runs 11 residues. The ends were cut back, 0 bases at V and 11 bases at J, with 7 bases in the middle. CDR3 DNA sequence: TGTGCTAGTGGTTTGGTAGGGGACGCTTTCTTT. Translation gives CASGLVGDAFF. Using reference TRBV12-5 and TRBJ1-1 for the parts outside the CDR3, the full variable domain is DARVTQTPRHKVTEMGQEVTMRCQPILGHNTVFWYRQTMMQGLELLAYFRNRAPLDDSGMPKDRFSAEMPDATLATLKIQPSEPRDSAVYFCASGLVGDAFFGQGTRLTVV.

This clonotype was counted at least ten times. The V gene is TRBV6-5, the J gene TRBJ1-1, with D tentatively TRBD1 (5 bases). This CDR3 has 13 amino acids. Trimming cost V 5 bases and J 12 bases, with 19 bases left between them. Per germline, CDR1 MNHEY and CDR2 SVGAGI. The DNA of the CDR3 is TGTGCCAGCAGTATTGCACAGGAATCGATTACTTTCTTT. It translates to CASSIAQESITFF.

This clonotype was observed at least ten times. V gene TRBV10-3 combines with J gene TRBJ1-1; tentatively, D is TRBD1 (6 bases). Trimming took off 11 bases at V and 9 bases at J, with 19 bases between the two ends. The CDR3 totals 12 residues. Germline V CDR1 and CDR2: ENHRY, SYGVKD. CDR3 nucleotides: TGTGCCGCGGGAGCGACAGGTTTGCAAGCTTTCTTT. It codes for CAAGATGLQAFF.

This clonotype has a count of ten or more. V is TRBV12-3 or TRBV12-4 and J is TRBJ1-1; perhaps TRBD1 as D (6 bases). Trimming removed 5 bases from V and 5 bases from J, with 15 bases in between. The CDR3 has 14 residues. CDR3 nucleotide sequence: TGTGCCAGCAGTCCCCATACAGGGATAACTGAAGCTTTCTTT. Amino acids: CASSPHTGITEAFF.

This clonotype was seen at least ten times. The rearrangement joins TRBV27 to TRBJ2-2; 7 positions match TRBD1. This CDR3 region has 14 residues. V shed 8 bases, J shed 5 bases, and the junction held 8 bases outside the gene matches. CDR1 is MNHEY, CDR2 SMNVEV, per germline (reference sequence). In DNA, the CDR3 is TGTGCCAGCGCAACAGGGGCCGAAACCGGGGAGCTGTTTTTT. It encodes CASATGAETGELFF.

This clonotype was seen many times. V is TRBV19 and J is TRBJ2-2; 9 bases match TRBD2. J was trimmed by 5 bases and V by 3 bases; bases with no gene match: 13. Germline loops: CDR1 LNHDA, CDR2 SQIVND (reference sequence). This CDR3 is built from 18 residues. In nucleotides, the CDR3 is TGTGCCAGTAGTATGAGGCTAGCGGGGACCACGCGGACCGGGGAGCTGTTTTTT. This sequence encodes CASSMRLAGTTRTGELFF.

Ten or more counts support this clonotype. The chain carries TRBV10-2 and TRBJ2-7; D gene uncertain. The CDR3 contains 14 residues. CDR1 and CDR2 from the germline V gene are WSHSY and SAAADI. Trimming removed 7 bases at V and 0 bases at J, with 13 bases between. CDR3 DNA sequence: TGCGCCAGCATTTTTGCTGAAAGCTCCTACGAGCAGTACTTC. This translates into CASIFAESSYEQYF.

This rearrangement joins TRBV12-3 or TRBV12-4 to TRBJ2-5; D is perhaps TRBD2 (7 bases). Trimming removed 7 bases from V and 2 bases from J, with 20 bases in between. The CDR3 sequence is 16 residues long. CDR3 bases: TGTGCCAGCAACAAACGGGGGGCGCGGGGGCAAGAGACCCAGTACTTC. Translated, it gives CASNKRGARGQETQYF.